This T cell receptor (beta chain) appears in the sequencing data of a study of glioma-infiltrating T cells. With V trimmed by 5 bases and J by 8 bases, 5 bases remained unmatched. The CDR3 is made up of 14 amino acids. CDR1 and CDR2 from the germline V gene are SGHTA and FQGTGA. General study results and limits: Only very few CDR3 sequences appeared in both tissue and blood. Gliomas, especially low-grade, showed above-expected tissue-blood divergence; non-neoplastic patients showed below.

With respect to this clonotype: Antigen: not known.

The iRepertoire nested amplicon-rescue multiplex PCR amplified TCR alpha and beta CDR3s from RNA. One-step reverse transcription and amplification started from approximately 100-400 ng of tissue mRNA or PBMC total RNA. Each CDR3 protein is one row after TCRdb ran MiXCR on the multiplex PCR reads. The sample shows some 130,000 distinct CDR3 sequences, about 25% of them seen only once. The chain links TRBV7-3 to TRBJ2-1; 11 bases match TRBD1. Specimen: glioma tissue, nonneoplastic brain tissue, or PBMCs (not recorded which). The receptor comes from a human donor with low-grade glioma or glioblastoma, undergoing nonglioma brain surgery, or in good health (not recorded which). CDR3 bases: TGTGCCAGCAGCCCCGGGACAGGGGGTTATGAGCAGTTCTTC. Its protein product is CASSPGTGGYEQFF.